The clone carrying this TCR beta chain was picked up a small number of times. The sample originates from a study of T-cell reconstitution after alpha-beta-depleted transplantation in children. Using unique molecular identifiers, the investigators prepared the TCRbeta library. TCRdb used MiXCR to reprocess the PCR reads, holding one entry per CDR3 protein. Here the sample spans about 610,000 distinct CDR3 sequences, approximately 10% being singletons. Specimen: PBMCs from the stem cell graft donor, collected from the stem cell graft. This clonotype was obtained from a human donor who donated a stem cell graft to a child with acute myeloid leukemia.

The CDR3 region has the DNA TGTGCCAGCAGCCCGGGGAGGGTCCTTGAGCAGTACTTC. Encoded protein: CASSPGRVLEQYF. The chain couples TRBV7-2 to TRBJ2-7; TRBD2 matches at 7 bases. J was trimmed by 7 bases and V by 5 bases; bases with no gene match: 8. The CDR3 consists of 13 residues. Germline CDR1 and CDR2: SGHTA and FQGNSA.